The entry below describes one TCR beta chain. Antigen: not known. The data derive from a study of metastatic and nonmetastatic thyroid tumors. General study results and limits: A significant increase in TCR beta diversity was reportedly seen in malignant thyroid tumors relative to benign nodules, in blood and tumor.

TCRdb re-clonotyped the PCR reads through MiXCR. Of more than 20,000 clones detected, 35% to 45% appear once; the ten largest clones hold approximately 22%. Each patient came to thyroid surgery without any prior treatment (of any kind). The CDR3 contains 15 residues. Germline V gene sequence: CDR1 SGDLS, CDR2 YYNGEE. V dropped 4 bases and J dropped 5; count of bases not matched to a gene: 6. The receptor was derived from a male donor with papillary thyroid cancer or a benign thyroid nodule (not recorded which). Some clones in this sample may be carry-over from other donors' samples. The chain employs TRBV9 and TRBJ2-7, with TRBD2 identical over 13 bases. Sequencing was done on a sample of blood. The CDR3 coding sequence is TGTGCCAGCAGCCCCAGGACTAGCGGGAGACACGAGCAGTACTTC. This sequence encodes CASSPRTSGRHEQYF. The entire variable domain, with the rest obtained from reference TRBV9 and TRBJ2-7, is as follows: DSGVTQTPKHLITATGQRVTLRCSPRSGDLSVYWYQQSLDQGLQFLIQYYNGEERAKGNILERFSAQQFPDLHSELNLSSLELGDSALYFCASSPRTSGRHEQYFGPGTRLTVT.